A selection of T cell receptor beta chains follows, all from one sample in a study of cytomegalovirus exposure and HLA in healthy donors. Repertoires were generated with immunoSEQ multiplex PCR, while TCRdb's copy carries only in-frame clones and drops some. The table records over 20,000 clones, 55% to 75% of them present only once. The sequenced sample consisted of PBMCs. All receptors derive from a woman in her forties or fifties in good health and CMV-seronegative. Both conserved end residues are part of each CDR3. A D gene is named only where the DNA matches it firmly. The size entry is marked missing in some rows and otherwise reads once, few, many or a size class.

j_call: TRBJ2-3
v_call: TRBV5-1
clone_size: NA
cdr3_length: 14
d_call: TRBD2
cdr3_nt: TGCGCCAGCAGCCGAGCGGGAGATGCAGATACGCAGTATTTT
cdr3_aa: CASSRAGDADTQYF

j_call: TRBJ1-5
v_call: TRBV7-9
clone_size: NA
cdr3_length: 14
d_call: NA
cdr3_nt: TGTGCCAGCAGCCCGGTGGGCCCGGGGCAGCCCCAGCATTTT
cdr3_aa: CASSPVGPGQPQHF

j_call: TRBJ1-1
v_call: TRBV29-1
clone_size: NA
cdr3_length: 14
d_call: TRBD1
cdr3_nt: TGCAGCGTGAGGACAGGGGGCTCGATCACTGAAGCTTTCTTT
cdr3_aa: CSVRTGGSITEAFF

j_call: TRBJ1-2
v_call: TRBV5-6
clone_size: NA
cdr3_length: 13
d_call: TRBD1
cdr3_nt: TGTGCCAGCAGCTCGGACAGGGTTTATGGCTACACCTTC
cdr3_aa: CASSSDRVYGYTF

j_call: TRBJ2-1
v_call: TRBV5-1
clone_size: NA
cdr3_length: 14
d_call: TRBD2
cdr3_nt: TGCGCCAGCAGCTTGTCGGGGGGGATCGATGAGCAGTTCTTC
cdr3_aa: CASSLSGGIDEQFF

j_call: TRBJ2-7
v_call: TRBV5-4
clone_size: NA
cdr3_length: 15
d_call: NA
cdr3_nt: TGTGCCAGCAGCTTGGGGCAGGGATGGACCTACGAGCAGTACTTC
cdr3_aa: CASSLGQGWTYEQYF

j_call: TRBJ1-1
v_call: TRBV9
clone_size: few
cdr3_length: 14
d_call: NA
cdr3_nt: TGTGCCAGCAGCGTAGAGCCGACAGACACTGAAGCTTTCTTT
cdr3_aa: CASSVEPTDTEAFF

j_call: TRBJ2-5
v_call: TRBV6-5
clone_size: few
cdr3_length: 14
d_call: TRBD2
cdr3_nt: TGTGCCAGCAGTTGGGGGGGGTACCAAGAGACCCAGTACTTC
cdr3_aa: CASSWGGYQETQYF

j_call: TRBJ2-1
v_call: TRBV10-1
clone_size: NA
cdr3_length: 13
d_call: NA
cdr3_nt: TGCGCCAGCACCCCTCCAGGTCGTGATGAGCAGTTCTTC
cdr3_aa: CASTPPGRDEQFF

j_call: TRBJ1-5
v_call: TRBV4-2
clone_size: NA
cdr3_length: 16
d_call: NA
cdr3_nt: TGTGCCAGCAGCCAAGAAGTGGGGAGAAGCAATCAGCCCCAGCATTTT
cdr3_aa: CASSQEVGRSNQPQHF

j_call: TRBJ1-5
v_call: TRBV4-1
clone_size: NA
cdr3_length: 14
d_call: NA
cdr3_nt: TGCGCCAGCAGCCAAAATCATGACAGGTCTTCTCAGCATTTT
cdr3_aa: CASSQNHDRSSQHF

j_call: TRBJ1-1
v_call: TRBV7-9
clone_size: NA
cdr3_length: 13
d_call: NA
cdr3_nt: TGTGCCAGCAGCCTTAGGGAGCTAGTGTCGGCTTTCTTT
cdr3_aa: CASSLRELVSAFF

j_call: TRBJ2-7
v_call: TRBV20-1
clone_size: once
cdr3_length: 11
d_call: NA
cdr3_nt: TGCAGTGCTAGTTTAGACTACGAGCAGTACTTC
cdr3_aa: CSASLDYEQYF

j_call: TRBJ1-4
v_call: TRBV4-1
clone_size: NA
cdr3_length: 11
d_call: NA
cdr3_nt: TGCGCCAGCAGCCAGCGCGAAAAACTGTTTTTT
cdr3_aa: CASSQREKLFF

j_call: TRBJ1-4
v_call: TRBV7-9
clone_size: NA
cdr3_length: 16
d_call: TRBD1
cdr3_nt: TGTGCCAGCAGTCAATGGGACAGGGGAGCTAATGAAAAACTGTTTTTT
cdr3_aa: CASSQWDRGANEKLFF

j_call: TRBJ1-2
v_call: TRBV5-1
clone_size: NA
cdr3_length: 14
d_call: NA
cdr3_nt: TGCGCCAGCAGAGTCGACGGGACTAACTATGGCTACACCTTC
cdr3_aa: CASRVDGTNYGYTF

j_call: TRBJ1-2
v_call: TRBV5-5
clone_size: NA
cdr3_length: 14
d_call: NA
cdr3_nt: TGTGCCAGCAGCTTGCAGGATGGTAACTATGGCTACACCTTC
cdr3_aa: CASSLQDGNYGYTF

j_call: TRBJ2-2
v_call: TRBV7-9
clone_size: NA
cdr3_length: 16
d_call: NA
cdr3_nt: TGTGCCAGCAGCCCCCAACGGACAGCTAACACCGGGGAGCTGTTTTTT
cdr3_aa: CASSPQRTANTGELFF

j_call: TRBJ2-7
v_call: TRBV5-1
clone_size: NA
cdr3_length: 14
d_call: TRBD2
cdr3_nt: TGCGCCAGCACCCGGACTAGCGGGGCTTCCGAGCAGTACTTC
cdr3_aa: CASTRTSGASEQYF

j_call: TRBJ2-3
v_call: TRBV7-9
clone_size: NA
cdr3_length: 13
d_call: TRBD2
cdr3_nt: TGTGCCCTGGAGCGGGAACCAACAGATACGCAGTATTTT
cdr3_aa: CALEREPTDTQYF

j_call: TRBJ2-7
v_call: TRBV5-6
clone_size: NA
cdr3_length: 15
d_call: TRBD1
cdr3_nt: TGTGCCAGCAGCGTGGGACAGGGAAAGGGCTACGAGCAGTACTTC
cdr3_aa: CASSVGQGKGYEQYF

j_call: TRBJ1-5
v_call: TRBV6-5
clone_size: NA
cdr3_length: 14
d_call: NA
cdr3_nt: TGTGCCAGCAGCCCTCACAGGGTTGATCAGCCCCAGCATTTT
cdr3_aa: CASSPHRVDQPQHF

j_call: TRBJ2-7
v_call: TRBV7-2
clone_size: NA
cdr3_length: 14
d_call: NA
cdr3_nt: TGTGCCAGCAGCTTGACAGCACAGGGCTACGAGCAGTACTTC
cdr3_aa: CASSLTAQGYEQYF